This T cell receptor beta chain was captured in a study of CD8+ T cells in alopecia areata. Regarding the study as a whole: Significant decreases in scalp clonality and expanded CD8+ clones followed tofacitinib treatment.

CDR3 size: 12 residues. Trimming removed 4 bases from V and 5 bases from J, with 8 bases in between. Germline CDR1 LNHDA, CDR2 SQIVND (reference sequence). Sample treatment: oral pan-JAK inhibitor, 5-10 mg twice daily. About this clone itself: The antigen is not known.

It was cDNA, reverse transcribed from extracted RNA, that served as the sequencing template. The method was immunoSEQ multiplex PCR; TCRdb's version includes in-frame clones alone and lacks a portion of them. The sample carries 150,000 to 200,000 clones, 60% recorded once. The sequenced sample was CD4+ T cells sorted from blood, obtained at week 24, from a patient treated with tofacitinib. V and J are TRBV19 and TRBJ2-5; D not resolved. This TCR derives from a human donor with alopecia areata. The CDR3 sequence is CASSNSKETQYF. The CDR3 nucleotides are TGTGCCAGTAGTAACAGTAAGGAGACCCAGTACTTC.